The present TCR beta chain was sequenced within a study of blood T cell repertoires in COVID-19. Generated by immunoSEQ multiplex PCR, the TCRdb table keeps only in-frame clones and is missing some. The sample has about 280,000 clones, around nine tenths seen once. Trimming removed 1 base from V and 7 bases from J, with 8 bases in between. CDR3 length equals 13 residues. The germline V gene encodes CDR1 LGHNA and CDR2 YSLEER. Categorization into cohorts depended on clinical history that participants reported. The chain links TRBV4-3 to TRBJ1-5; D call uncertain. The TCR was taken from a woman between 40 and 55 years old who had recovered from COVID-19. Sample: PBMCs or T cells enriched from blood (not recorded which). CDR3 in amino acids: CASSQARGQPQHF. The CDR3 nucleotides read TGCGCCAGCAGCCAAGCGAGAGGGCAGCCCCAGCATTTT.